This T cell receptor beta chain was obtained from a study of blood T cells in healthy people across ages. The length of the CDR3 is 17 residues. V was clipped by 5 bases and J by 3 bases; unmatched bases: 12. Germline V gene lookup returns CDR1 MDHEN and CDR2 SYDVKM. Broader study findings: Among T cells, TCR beta diversity per million cells dropped roughly linearly as age rose. Not knowing donor CMV status may have confounded expanded clonotype changes.

This clonotype was detected a few times. Its specificity is not known. The use of a sample-barcoded 5' primer and a J-beta primer mix characterized a second PCR of roughly 6 to 11 cycles. TCRdb recomputed calls from the 5' RACE reads with MiXCR, one row per CDR3 protein. The sample includes about 1,500,000 distinct CDR3 sequences, 35% to 45% seen only once; the top ten take 7.9%. The sequencing sample was made of blood. The chain couples TRBV28 to TRBJ2-7; 11 bases align to TRBD1. This TCR derives from a woman between 18 and 30 years old in good health. CDR3 amino acids: CASSPRTGGYPNYEQYF. Written as DNA, the CDR3 is TGTGCCAGCAGTCCCCGGACAGGGGGCTATCCCAACTACGAGCAGTACTTC.